A selection of T cell receptor beta chains follows, all from one sample in a study of cytomegalovirus exposure and HLA in healthy donors. Method: immunoSEQ multiplex PCR; TCRdb's copy keeps in-frame clones and lacks some. This table has more than 110,000 clones, just under 85% appearing once. Sequenced input: PBMCs. Receptor source: a man aged 40-55 years in good health and CMV-seropositive. Each CDR3 is given with its conserved first and last residue. Each record gives: CDR3 protein, CDR3 DNA, clone size, D gene, V gene, J gene. The D gene is left open where the match is weak. Only some rows state a clone size, as once, few, many or a class for expanded clones.

CDR3 protein: CASSPGVTRSNQPQHF
CDR3 DNA: TGCGCCAGCAGCCCCGGAGTCACCCGTAGCAATCAGCCCCAGCATTTT
clone size: NA
D gene: NA
V gene: TRBV4-1
J gene: TRBJ1-5

CDR3 protein: CASSLIPRTGNYGYTF
CDR3 DNA: TGTGCCAGCAGCTTAATTCCAAGAACAGGTAACTATGGCTACACCTTC
clone size: NA
D gene: NA
V gene: TRBV11-3
J gene: TRBJ1-2

CDR3 protein: CASSVQWDEQFF
CDR3 DNA: TGCGCCAGCAGTGTACAGTGGGATGAGCAGTTCTTC
clone size: NA
D gene: NA
V gene: TRBV10-2
J gene: TRBJ2-1

CDR3 protein: CASSSGTSGTYEQYF
CDR3 DNA: TGTGCCAGCAGCAGCGGGACTAGCGGAACCTACGAGCAGTACTTC
clone size: NA
D gene: TRBD2
V gene: TRBV6-5
J gene: TRBJ2-7

CDR3 protein: CASSQDRANSYEQYF
CDR3 DNA: TGTGCCAGCAGCCAGGACAGGGCGAACTCCTACGAGCAGTACTTC
clone size: few
D gene: TRBD1
V gene: TRBV5-4
J gene: TRBJ2-7

CDR3 protein: CASSFTAPNTEAFF
CDR3 DNA: TGTGCCAGCAGCTTTACAGCTCCGAACACTGAAGCTTTCTTT
clone size: NA
D gene: NA
V gene: TRBV7-9
J gene: TRBJ1-1

CDR3 protein: CASSPWVGLASTDTQYF
CDR3 DNA: TGTGCCAGCAGTCCCTGGGTGGGACTAGCTAGCACAGATACGCAGTATTTT
clone size: few
D gene: TRBD2
V gene: TRBV9
J gene: TRBJ2-3

CDR3 protein: CASSLPGGGREQYF
CDR3 DNA: TGTGCCAGCAGCTTGCCCGGGGGGGGGCGCGAGCAGTACTTC
clone size: NA
D gene: TRBD2
V gene: TRBV11-2
J gene: TRBJ2-7

CDR3 protein: CASSQVGNNRGRGNTEAFF
CDR3 DNA: TGCGCCAGCAGCCAAGTAGGGAATAACAGGGGGCGCGGGAACACTGAAGCTTTCTTT
clone size: NA
D gene: TRBD1
V gene: TRBV4-1
J gene: TRBJ1-1

CDR3 protein: CASRTFDRGGTEAFF
CDR3 DNA: TGCGCCAGCAGGACTTTTGACAGGGGAGGCACTGAAGCTTTCTTT
clone size: NA
D gene: TRBD1
V gene: TRBV5-1
J gene: TRBJ1-1

CDR3 protein: CASSNRDRGQGNTGELFF
CDR3 DNA: TGTGCCAGTTCAAACCGGGACAGGGGGCAAGGTAACACCGGGGAGCTGTTTTTT
clone size: NA
D gene: TRBD1
V gene: TRBV19
J gene: TRBJ2-2

CDR3 protein: CAISESLQGYNEQFF
CDR3 DNA: TGTGCCATCAGTGAGTCGTTACAGGGGTACAATGAGCAGTTCTTC
clone size: NA
D gene: TRBD1
V gene: TRBV10-3
J gene: TRBJ2-1

CDR3 protein: CASSYEENEQYF
CDR3 DNA: TGTGCCAGCAGTTACGAGGAAAACGAGCAGTACTTC
clone size: NA
D gene: NA
V gene: TRBV6-6
J gene: TRBJ2-7

CDR3 protein: CASSLDTGHPPYGYTF
CDR3 DNA: TGCGCCAGCAGCTTGGATACAGGCCACCCGCCCTATGGCTACACCTTC
clone size: NA
D gene: NA
V gene: TRBV5-1
J gene: TRBJ1-2

CDR3 protein: CAWSVTPRQAEAFF
CDR3 DNA: TGTGCCTGGAGTGTCACGCCCCGGCAGGCTGAAGCTTTCTTT
clone size: NA
D gene: NA
V gene: TRBV30
J gene: TRBJ1-1

CDR3 protein: CASSVDRERSGANVLTF
CDR3 DNA: TGTGCCAGCAGCGTTGACAGGGAAAGGTCTGGGGCCAACGTCCTGACTTTC
clone size: few
D gene: TRBD1
V gene: TRBV9
J gene: TRBJ2-6

CDR3 protein: CASSSELTIGTPPYEQYF
CDR3 DNA: TGTGCCAGCAGCTCTGAGCTGACAATTGGGACTCCACCCTACGAGCAGTACTTC
clone size: NA
D gene: NA
V gene: TRBV5-6
J gene: TRBJ2-7

CDR3 protein: CATRPGHLSNQPQHF
CDR3 DNA: TGTGCCACCCGTCCGGGACACCTAAGCAATCAGCCCCAGCATTTT
clone size: NA
D gene: NA
V gene: TRBV6-5
J gene: TRBJ1-5

CDR3 protein: CASSYRTDNYGYTF
CDR3 DNA: TGTGCCAGTAGTTATCGGACAGACAACTATGGCTACACCTTC
clone size: NA
D gene: NA
V gene: TRBV19
J gene: TRBJ1-2

CDR3 protein: CASSLFVAGGLSEQYF
CDR3 DNA: TGTGCCAGCAGTTTATTCGTAGCGGGGGGGCTTTCCGAGCAGTACTTC
clone size: once
D gene: TRBD2
V gene: TRBV27
J gene: TRBJ2-7

CDR3 protein: CASSPQGDNQPQHF
CDR3 DNA: TGTGCCAGCAGCCCTCAGGGGGATAATCAGCCCCAGCATTTT
clone size: NA
D gene: TRBD1
V gene: TRBV7-9
J gene: TRBJ1-5

CDR3 protein: CAWGRDTQYF
CDR3 DNA: TGTGCCTGGGGCAGAGATACGCAGTATTTT
clone size: NA
D gene: NA
V gene: TRBV30
J gene: TRBJ2-3

CDR3 protein: CAWSLPGQGGTGELFF
CDR3 DNA: TGTGCCTGGAGCCTACCGGGACAGGGGGGCACCGGGGAGCTGTTTTTT
clone size: NA
D gene: TRBD1
V gene: TRBV30
J gene: TRBJ2-2

CDR3 protein: CATTGSMNTEAFF
CDR3 DNA: TGTGCCACCACCGGGAGCATGAACACTGAAGCTTTCTTT
clone size: NA
D gene: NA
V gene: TRBV10-3
J gene: TRBJ1-1

CDR3 protein: CASNQDDRGQGYTF
CDR3 DNA: TGCGCCAGCAACCAAGATGACAGGGGGCAAGGCTACACCTTC
clone size: NA
D gene: TRBD1
V gene: TRBV4-1
J gene: TRBJ1-2

CDR3 protein: CASSKEREEAFF
CDR3 DNA: TGTGCCAGCAGCAAGGAGCGGGAGGAAGCTTTCTTT
clone size: NA
D gene: NA
V gene: TRBV11-2
J gene: TRBJ1-1

CDR3 protein: CACGRGSGTQYF
CDR3 DNA: TGTGCCTGTGGTAGGGGCTCGGGGACCCAGTACTTC
clone size: NA
D gene: NA
V gene: TRBV19
J gene: TRBJ2-5

CDR3 protein: CAISEWKGGNEQYF
CDR3 DNA: TGTGCCATCAGTGAGTGGAAAGGCGGGAACGAGCAGTACTTC
clone size: NA
D gene: NA
V gene: TRBV10-3
J gene: TRBJ2-7

CDR3 protein: CASSVEGTSYNEQFF
CDR3 DNA: TGTGCCAGCAGTGTGGAGGGTACATCCTACAATGAGCAGTTCTTC
clone size: NA
D gene: NA
V gene: TRBV6-1
J gene: TRBJ2-1

CDR3 protein: CASSFLGAGGNGYTF
CDR3 DNA: TGTGCCAGCAGCTTTCTAGGGGCCGGTGGAAATGGCTACACCTTC
clone size: few
D gene: NA
V gene: TRBV5-5
J gene: TRBJ1-2

CDR3 protein: CASAHRGQGRNQPQHF
CDR3 DNA: TGTGCCAGCGCCCATCGGGGACAGGGGCGCAATCAGCCCCAGCATTTT
clone size: NA
D gene: TRBD1
V gene: TRBV27
J gene: TRBJ1-5

CDR3 protein: CASSEGLNEKLFF
CDR3 DNA: TGTGCCAGCAGTGAAGGACTGAATGAAAAACTGTTTTTT
clone size: NA
D gene: NA
V gene: TRBV2
J gene: TRBJ1-4

CDR3 protein: CASSVIQGAGELFF
CDR3 DNA: TGTGCCAGCAGCGTAATACAGGGCGCCGGGGAGCTGTTTTTT
clone size: NA
D gene: NA
V gene: TRBV9
J gene: TRBJ2-2

CDR3 protein: CASSLMGAGEKLFF
CDR3 DNA: TGTGCCAGCAGTTTAATGGGGGCTGGTGAAAAACTGTTTTTT
clone size: NA
D gene: NA
V gene: TRBV27
J gene: TRBJ1-4

CDR3 protein: CASRVSSYNEQFF
CDR3 DNA: TGTGCCAGCAGAGTCAGCTCCTACAATGAGCAGTTCTTC
clone size: NA
D gene: NA
V gene: TRBV6-1
J gene: TRBJ2-1

CDR3 protein: CAWSRGLDEQFF
CDR3 DNA: TGTGCCTGGAGCAGGGGCCTCGATGAGCAGTTCTTC
clone size: NA
D gene: NA
V gene: TRBV30
J gene: TRBJ2-1

CDR3 protein: CASSSRLAGAKYNEQFF
CDR3 DNA: TGTGCCAGCAGCTCCAGACTAGCGGGGGCAAAGTACAATGAGCAGTTCTTC
clone size: NA
D gene: TRBD2
V gene: TRBV13
J gene: TRBJ2-1

CDR3 protein: CASSPGQGIATNEKLFF
CDR3 DNA: TGCGCCAGCAGCCCGGGACAGGGAATTGCAACTAATGAAAAACTGTTTTTT
clone size: NA
D gene: TRBD1
V gene: TRBV5-1
J gene: TRBJ1-4

CDR3 protein: CASSLEVWDRLNYGYTF
CDR3 DNA: TGTGCCAGCAGCTTAGAGGTTTGGGACAGGCTTAACTATGGCTACACCTTC
clone size: NA
D gene: TRBD1
V gene: TRBV7-8
J gene: TRBJ1-2

CDR3 protein: CASSVAGGGTGETQYF
CDR3 DNA: TGTGCCAGCAGCGTAGCAGGTGGGGGGACCGGGGAGACCCAGTACTTC
clone size: NA
D gene: NA
V gene: TRBV9
J gene: TRBJ2-5